The 20 T cell receptor beta chains below were found in one sample sequenced in a study of shared clonotypes between healthy human individuals. The method was immunoSEQ multiplex PCR; TCRdb's version includes in-frame clones alone and lacks a portion of them. The data contain about 110,000 clones, 68% of them singletons. The specimen was memory CD8+ T cells sorted from blood. Specified subset: CD45RO+ cells pooled with CCR7-negative TemRA cells. Receptors originate from a woman aged 25-40 years in good health.

The CDR3 sequence is CASSTGTSTSNEQFF. The CDR3 bases are TGTGCCAGCAGCACCGGGACTAGCACTTCGAATGAGCAGTTCTTC. J is TRBJ2-1 and V is TRBV6-4; 9 nucleotides line up with TRBD2. CDR1 MRHNA and CDR2 SNTAGT come from the germline V gene. V shed 6 bases and J 7 bases; nucleotides not matched to a gene: 10. The length of the CDR3 is 15 residues.

The chain couples TRBV4-1 to TRBJ2-7, with 9 positions matching TRBD1. The CDR3 totals 17 residues. Germline V gene sequence: CDR1 MGHRA, CDR2 YSYEKL. J lost 6 bases, V lost 0 bases, and 12 bases had no gene match. The CDR3 DNA sequence: TGCGCCAGCAGCCAAGATCGGACCGGGACAGGGACGGTCGAGCAGTACTTC. Translation: CASSQDRTGTGTVEQYF.

The CDR3 is CASSDSTETGELFF. The CDR3, as DNA: TGTGCCAGCAGTGACTCGACGGAGACCGGGGAGCTGTTTTTT. The chain couples TRBV2 to TRBJ2-2; no definite D call. Germline V gene data show CDR1 as SNHLY and CDR2 as FYNNEI. V gave up 3 bases and J gave up 5 bases, with 10 bases separating them. The CDR3 runs to 14 residues.

The chain joins TRBV28 to TRBJ1-5; D uncertain. CDR3 length equals 17 residues. Germline V gene sequence: CDR1 MDHEN, CDR2 SYDVKM. V gave up 6 bases and J gave up 0 bases, with 18 bases separating them. Written as DNA, the CDR3 is TGTGCCAGCAGAGACCATAGGTGGGCTAATAGCAATCAGCCCCAGCATTTT. This translates into CASRDHRWANSNQPQHF.

The chain links TRBV7-9 to TRBJ2-7; no firm D call. CDR1 is SEHNR, CDR2 FQNEAQ, per germline (reference sequence). V was pared by 6 bases and J by 3 bases, with 18 bases between. CDR3 length: 15 amino acids. CDR3 DNA sequence: TGTGCCAGCAGTGAATTGGACCCCACCTACTACGAGCAGTACTTC. This codes for CASSELDPTYYEQYF. Full variable domain (missing parts from reference TRBV7-9 and TRBJ2-7): DTGVSQNPRHKITKRGQNVTFRCDPISEHNRLYWYRQTLGQGPEFLTYFQNEAQLEKSRLLSDRFSAERPKGSFSTLEIQRTEQGDSAMYLCASSELDPTYYEQYFGPGTRLTVT.

This clone was recorded many times. The chain uses TRBV27 and TRBJ2-6; no reliable D call. V lost 5 bases and J lost 0, with 5 bases in between. Per the germline V gene, CDR1 is MNHEY and CDR2 is SMNVEV (reference sequence). The CDR3 consists of 14 residues. The CDR3 DNA is TGTGCCAGCAGTCTGTACTCTGGGGCCAACGTCCTGACTTTC. Translated: CASSLYSGANVLTF.

This clone has just one count. The V call is TRBV5-1, the J call TRBJ2-7; D is ambiguous. The germline gives CDR1 SGHRS, CDR2 YFSETQ. The CDR3 runs to 15 residues. The V end was cut by 4 bases, the J end by 4 bases, with 18 bases between. The CDR3 region has the DNA TGCGCCAGCAGCCCCGCGGCAGGAGCAAAATACGAGCAGTACTTC. Encoded protein: CASSPAAGAKYEQYF.

The J gene is TRBJ1-5, the V gene TRBV25-1; a possible D gene is TRBD1 (6 bases). CDR1 is MGHDK and CDR2 is SYGVNS in the germline V gene. Trimming cost V 2 bases and J 6 bases, with 14 bases left between them. This CDR3 has 15 amino acids. The CDR3: CASSEDDRFSQPQHF. Written as DNA, the CDR3 is TGTGCCAGCAGTGAAGACGACAGGTTCTCTCAGCCCCAGCATTTT.

The chain combines TRBV5-1 with TRBJ2-7; the match to TRBD1 covers 8 bases. Germline CDR1 and CDR2: SGHRS and YFSETQ. V trimming: 2 bases; J trimming: 0 bases; junction bases outside the gene matches: 10. CDR3 length: 17 residues. DNA for the CDR3: TGCGCCAGCAGCTTCGCGACAGGGGCGATGACCTCCTACGAGCAGTACTTC. It is translated as CASSFATGAMTSYEQYF.

This clone was counted only a few times. This sequence joins TRBV25-1 and TRBJ2-1; D not resolved. The CDR3 is 14 residues long. CDR1 is MGHDK and CDR2 is SYGVNS in the germline V gene. Trimming cost V 8 bases and J 0 bases, with 11 bases left between them. The CDR3, as DNA: TGTGCCAGCGCCGCCGACGGCTCCTACAATGAGCAGTTCTTC. Translating it yields CASAADGSYNEQFF.

V gene TRBV7-9 combines with J gene TRBJ1-2; D unclear. The CDR3 has 14 residues. Germline assignment: CDR1 SEHNR and CDR2 FQNEAQ (reference sequence). Trimming removed 5 bases at V and 8 bases at J, with 18 bases between. The CDR3 nucleotides read TGTGCCAGCAGCCTTAGCGGGGAAACGAGCGGCTACACCTTC. This translates into CASSLSGETSGYTF.

The J gene is TRBJ2-3, the V gene TRBV9; TRBD2 agrees at 9 bases. The CDR3 totals 14 residues. V trimming: 6 bases; J trimming: 0 bases; junction bases outside the gene matches: 2. Looked up from germline, CDR1 is SGDLS and CDR2 is YYNGEE. The CDR3 DNA reads as TGTGCCAGCAACCTAGCGGGGAGCACAGATACGCAGTATTTT. It codes for CASNLAGSTDTQYF.

This chain links TRBV9 with TRBJ1-1; D unclear. V was trimmed by 0 bases and J by 11 bases, leaving 2 bases between them. The length of the CDR3 is 9 residues. Germline-derived CDR1 and CDR2 are SGDLS and YYNGEE. The CDR3 DNA is TGTGCCAGCAGCGTAGTGGCTTTCTTT. Encoded protein: CASSVVAFF.

This chain connects TRBV2 to TRBJ2-2; TRBD1 matches at 7 bases. In germline, CDR1 is SNHLY, CDR2 FYNNEI. The CDR3 totals 14 residues. V was clipped by 6 bases and J by 2 bases; unmatched bases: 3. The CDR3 spells CASRGQVNTGELFF. CDR3 nucleotide sequence: TGTGCCAGCAGAGGACAGGTCAACACCGGGGAGCTGTTTTTT.

The chain links TRBV6-1 to TRBJ1-1; 8 positions match TRBD1. Germline CDR1 and CDR2: MNHNS and SASEGT. CDR3 size: 13 residues. V dropped 7 bases and J dropped 9; count of bases not matched to a gene: 10. The CDR3 protein is CASILAAGGKAFF. The CDR3 DNA sequence: TGTGCCAGCATCCTGGCGGCAGGGGGCAAAGCTTTCTTT.

The count of this clone is one. The J gene is TRBJ1-5, the V gene TRBV19, with a weak D call TRBD1 (5 bases). Germline lookup yields CDR1 LNHDA and CDR2 SQIVND (reference sequence). The CDR3 is 15 amino acids. Trimming stripped 6 bases from V and 2 bases from J, with 14 bases between. CDR3 amino acids: CASRPYLGGNQPQHF. In DNA, the CDR3 is TGTGCCAGTAGACCCTATTTGGGGGGCAATCAGCCCCAGCATTTT.

Comment on this clone: A read error may account for a junction end that differs from germline. The chain employs TRBV7-6 and TRBJ2-1; D is perhaps TRBD1 (6 bases). CDR1 SGHVS and CDR2 FNYEAQ come from the germline V gene. The CDR3 sequence is 14 residues long. CDR3 amino acids: CASSLGGLYNKQFF. The CDR3 bases are TGTGCCAGCAGCTTAGGGGGGCTATACAATAAGCAGTTCTTC. The full variable domain, rest sourced from reference TRBV7-6 and TRBJ2-1, is GAGVSQSPRYKVTKRGQDVALRCDPISGHVSLYWYRQALGQGPEFLTYFNYEAQQDKSGLPNDRFSAERPEGSISTLTIQRTEQRDSAMYRCASSLGGLYNKQFFGPGTRLTVL.

V usage is TRBV4-1 and J usage is TRBJ2-1, with 7 bases matching TRBD2. V trimming: 1 base; J trimming: 6 bases; junction bases outside the gene matches: 6. The CDR3 loop spans 15 amino acids. CDR1 is MGHRA, CDR2 YSYEKL, per germline. The CDR3, as DNA: TGCGCCAGCAGCCAAGCCAGGACTAGATCCAATGAGCAGTTCTTC. Its protein is CASSQARTRSNEQFF.

This clone has just one count. This sequence joins TRBV5-1 and TRBJ2-1; TRBD1 might be the D (5 bases). V shed 0 bases and J shed 4 bases, with 5 bases lying between them. Germline CDR1 SGHRS, CDR2 YFSETQ. There are 13 residues in the CDR3. This chain's CDR3 is CASSLDRYNEQFF. CDR3 DNA sequence: TGCGCCAGCAGCTTGGACAGGTACAATGAGCAGTTCTTC.

The chain employs TRBV4-1 and TRBJ2-7; unclear D gene. V lost 1 base and J lost 3, with 7 bases in between. Germline lookup yields CDR1 MGHRA and CDR2 YSYEKL. CDR3 length equals 13 residues. CDR3 coding DNA: TGCGCCAGCAGCCAAGCCCTGGGCTACGAGCAGTACTTC. It yields the protein CASSQALGYEQYF.